This T cell receptor (beta chain) was identified during a study of cytomegalovirus exposure and HLA in healthy donors. PCR involved 60 Vbeta and 13 Jbeta primers. Method: immunoSEQ multiplex PCR; TCRdb's copy keeps in-frame clones and lacks some. The table records about 140,000 clones, more than 75% of them present only once. Deletions cut 1 base from V and 5 bases from J, with 14 bases between. Germline V gives CDR1 GTSNPN, CDR2 SVGIG (reference sequence). This CDR3 has 14 residues. The chain joins TRBV30 to TRBJ1-2; TRBD1 might be the D (6 bases). Material for sequencing was PBMCs. The receptor was isolated from a man aged 18 to 35 in good health and CMV-seropositive. The CDR3 DNA reads TGTGCCTGGAGTGCATGGGGGCCGTCTTATGGCTACACCTTC. Protein: CAWSAWGPSYGYTF. Full variable domain (rest looked up from reference TRBV30 and TRBJ1-2): SQTIHQWPATLVQPVGSPLSLECTVEGTSNPNLYWYRQAAGRGLQLLFYSVGIGQISSEVPQNLSASRPQDRQFILSSKKLLLSDSGFYLCAWSAWGPSYGYTFGSGTRLTVV.